What follows are 2 T cell receptor beta chains derived from one specimen sequenced in a study of regulatory T cells in long-lasting Graves disease. Library construction for TCR beta used iRepertoire HTBI primers and Arm-PCR of CDR3 regions. MiXCR, run by TCRdb on the multiplex PCR reads, gives a single entry per CDR3 protein. The sample yields 300,000 to 400,000 distinct CDR3 sequences, about 18% seen once. The time point here: newly diagnosed GD, antithyroid drugs for less than 3 months. TCR sequences were obtained from RNA taken from PBMCs. Sequenced material: peripheral blood mononuclear cells (PBMCs), taken at new diagnosis, from a patient treated with antithyroid drugs. These receptors originate from a female donor with Graves disease.

Ten or more counts support this clonotype. The V gene is TRBV2, the J gene TRBJ2-7; 7 bases line up with TRBD2. The germline V gene encodes CDR1 SNHLY and CDR2 FYNNEI. Germline trimming cut 5 bases from V and 2 bases from J; bases unmatched to any gene: 12. The CDR3 length is 16 residues. CDR3 in DNA: TGTGCCAGCAGTCCTTTCAAGCGGGACGAACCCTACGAGCAGTACTTC. It is translated as CASSPFKRDEPYEQYF.

This clonotype occurred many times. The V and J genes are TRBV10-2 and TRBJ2-2; no reliable D call. The germline CDR1 and CDR2 sequences are WSHSY and SAAADI. V was pared by 8 bases and J by 1 base, with 11 bases between. This CDR3 is 14 amino acids long. The CDR3 reads CASLNKRNTGELFF. CDR3 bases: TGCGCCAGCCTGAACAAAAGGAACACCGGGGAGCTGTTTTTT.